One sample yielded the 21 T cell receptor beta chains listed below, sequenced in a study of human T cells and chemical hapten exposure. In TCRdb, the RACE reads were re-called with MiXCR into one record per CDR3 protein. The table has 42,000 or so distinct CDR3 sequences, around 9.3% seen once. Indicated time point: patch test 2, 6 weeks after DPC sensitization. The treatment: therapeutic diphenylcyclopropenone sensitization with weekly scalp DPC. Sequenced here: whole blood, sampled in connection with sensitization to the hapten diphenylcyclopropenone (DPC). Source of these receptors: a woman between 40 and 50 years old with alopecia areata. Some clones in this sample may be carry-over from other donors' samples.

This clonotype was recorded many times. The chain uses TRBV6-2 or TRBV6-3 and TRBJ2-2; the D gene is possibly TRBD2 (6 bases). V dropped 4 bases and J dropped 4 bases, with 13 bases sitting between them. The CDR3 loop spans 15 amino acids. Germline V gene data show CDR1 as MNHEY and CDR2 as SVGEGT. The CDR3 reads CASSSGGTATGELFF. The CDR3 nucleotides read TGTGCCAGCAGTTCAGGCGGGACGGCCACCGGGGAGCTGTTTTTT.

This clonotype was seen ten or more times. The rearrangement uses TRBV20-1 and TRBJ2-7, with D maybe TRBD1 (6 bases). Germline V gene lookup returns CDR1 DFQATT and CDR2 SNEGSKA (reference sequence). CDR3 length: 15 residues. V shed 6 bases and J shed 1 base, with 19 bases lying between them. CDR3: CSATPWDILSYEQYF. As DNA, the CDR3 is TGCAGTGCGACCCCTTGGGACATACTATCCTACGAGCAGTACTTC.

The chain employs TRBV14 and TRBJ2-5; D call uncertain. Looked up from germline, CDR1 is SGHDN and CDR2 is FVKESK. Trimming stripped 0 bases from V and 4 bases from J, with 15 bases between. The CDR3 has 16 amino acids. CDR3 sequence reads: CASSQDLGKRRETQYF. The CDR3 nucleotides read TGTGCCAGCAGCCAAGATTTAGGGAAACGAAGAGAGACCCAGTACTTC.

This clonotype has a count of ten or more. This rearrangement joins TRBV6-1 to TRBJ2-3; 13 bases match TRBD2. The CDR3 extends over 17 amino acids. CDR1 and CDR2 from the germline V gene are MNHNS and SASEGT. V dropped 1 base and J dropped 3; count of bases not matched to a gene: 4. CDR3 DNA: TGTGCCAGCAGTGAAGAACTAGCGGGGGGGCCGACAGATACGCAGTATTTT. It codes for CASSEELAGGPTDTQYF.

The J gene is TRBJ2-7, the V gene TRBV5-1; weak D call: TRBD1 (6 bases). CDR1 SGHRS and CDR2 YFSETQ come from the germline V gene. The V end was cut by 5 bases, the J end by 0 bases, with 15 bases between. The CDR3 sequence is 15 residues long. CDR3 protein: CASSQRQVPSYEQYF. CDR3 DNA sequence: TGCGCCAGCAGTCAAAGACAGGTGCCCTCCTACGAGCAGTACTTC.

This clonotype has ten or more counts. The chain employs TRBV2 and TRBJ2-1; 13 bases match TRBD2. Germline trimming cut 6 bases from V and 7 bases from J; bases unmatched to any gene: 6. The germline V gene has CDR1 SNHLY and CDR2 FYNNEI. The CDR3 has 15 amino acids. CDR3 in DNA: TGTGCCAGCAGGCCGACTAGCGGGGGGCCGAATGAGCAGTTCTTC. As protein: CASRPTSGGPNEQFF.

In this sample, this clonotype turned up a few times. The CDR3 DNA follows: TGTGCCTGGAGCGGCGAAAACTACGAGCAGTACTTC. This translates into CAWSGENYEQYF. The chain joins TRBV30 to TRBJ2-7; D is unresolved. Deletions cut 3 bases from V and 3 bases from J, with 9 bases between. The CDR3 is made up of 12 amino acids. Germline CDR1 reads GTSNPN; CDR2 reads SVGIG (reference sequence). The whole variable domain, remainder taken from reference TRBV30 and TRBJ2-7, is SQTIHQWPATLVQPVGSPLSLECTVEGTSNPNLYWYRQAAGRGLQLLFYSVGIGQISSEVPQNLSASRPQDRQFILSSKKLLLSDSGFYLCAWSGENYEQYFGPGTRLTVT.

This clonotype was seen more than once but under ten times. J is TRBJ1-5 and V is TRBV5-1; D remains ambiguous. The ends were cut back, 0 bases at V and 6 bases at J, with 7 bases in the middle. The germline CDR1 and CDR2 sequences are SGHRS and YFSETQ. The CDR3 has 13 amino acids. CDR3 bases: TGCGCCAGCAGCTTGGGGGCGAGTCAGCCCCAGCATTTT. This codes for CASSLGASQPQHF. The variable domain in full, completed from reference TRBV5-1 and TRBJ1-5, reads KAGVTQTPRYLIKTRGQQVTLSCSPISGHRSVSWYQQTPGQGLQFLFEYFSETQRNKGNFPGRFSGRQFSNSRSEMNVSTLELGDSALYLCASSLGASQPQHFGDGTRLSIL.

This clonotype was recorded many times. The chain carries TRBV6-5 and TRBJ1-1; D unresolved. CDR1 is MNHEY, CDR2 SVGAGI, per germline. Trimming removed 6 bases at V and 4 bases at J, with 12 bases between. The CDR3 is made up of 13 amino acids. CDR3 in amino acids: CASSHSRGTEAFF. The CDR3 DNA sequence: TGTGCCAGCAGCCACAGTCGTGGCACTGAAGCTTTCTTT.

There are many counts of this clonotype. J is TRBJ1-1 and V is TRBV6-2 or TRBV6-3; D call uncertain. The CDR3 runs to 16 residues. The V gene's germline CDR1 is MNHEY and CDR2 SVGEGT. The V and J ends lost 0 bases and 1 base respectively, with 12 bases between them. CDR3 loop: CASSYSSFRPNTEAFF. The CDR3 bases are TGTGCCAGCAGTTACTCGAGTTTCAGGCCGAACACTGAAGCTTTCTTT.

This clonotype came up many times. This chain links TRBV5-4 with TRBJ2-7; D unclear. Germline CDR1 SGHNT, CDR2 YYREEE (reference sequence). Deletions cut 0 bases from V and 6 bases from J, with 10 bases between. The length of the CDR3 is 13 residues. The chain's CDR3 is CASSLEHSTEQYF. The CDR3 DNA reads TGTGCCAGCAGCTTGGAGCACTCAACCGAGCAGTACTTC. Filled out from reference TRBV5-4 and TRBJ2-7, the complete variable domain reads ETGVTQSPTHLIKTRGQQVTLRCSSQSGHNTVSWYQQALGQGPQFIFQYYREEENGRGNFPPRFSGLQFPNYSSELNVNALELDDSALYLCASSLEHSTEQYFGPGTRLTVT.

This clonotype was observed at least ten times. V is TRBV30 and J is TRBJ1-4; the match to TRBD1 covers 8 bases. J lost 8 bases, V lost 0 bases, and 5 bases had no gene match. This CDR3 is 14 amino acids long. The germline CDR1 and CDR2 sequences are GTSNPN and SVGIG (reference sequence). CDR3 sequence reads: CAWSVMTGVEKLFF. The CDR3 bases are TGTGCCTGGAGTGTAATGACAGGGGTGGAAAAACTGTTTTTT.

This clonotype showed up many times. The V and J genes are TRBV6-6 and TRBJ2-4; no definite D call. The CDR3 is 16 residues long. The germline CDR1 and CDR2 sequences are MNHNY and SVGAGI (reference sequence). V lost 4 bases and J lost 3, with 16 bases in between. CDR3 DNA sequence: TGTGCCAGCAGTTCATTTATCCTCAGCCTCAAAAACATTCAGTACTTC. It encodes CASSSFILSLKNIQYF.

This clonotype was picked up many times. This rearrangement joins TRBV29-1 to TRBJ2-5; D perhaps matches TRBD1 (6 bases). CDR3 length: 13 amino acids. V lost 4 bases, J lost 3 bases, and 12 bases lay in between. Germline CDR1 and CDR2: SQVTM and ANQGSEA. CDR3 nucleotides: TGCAGCGTTGTCTCGTCAGGGGAAGAGACCCAGTACTTC. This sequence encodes CSVVSSGEETQYF.

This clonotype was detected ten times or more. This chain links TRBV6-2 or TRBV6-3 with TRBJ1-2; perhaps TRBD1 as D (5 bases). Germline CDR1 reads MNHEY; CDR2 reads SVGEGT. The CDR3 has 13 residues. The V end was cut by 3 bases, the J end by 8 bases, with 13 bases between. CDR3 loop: CASSYTGPGGYTF. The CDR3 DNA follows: TGTGCCAGCAGTTATACGGGGCCTGGGGGCTACACCTTC.

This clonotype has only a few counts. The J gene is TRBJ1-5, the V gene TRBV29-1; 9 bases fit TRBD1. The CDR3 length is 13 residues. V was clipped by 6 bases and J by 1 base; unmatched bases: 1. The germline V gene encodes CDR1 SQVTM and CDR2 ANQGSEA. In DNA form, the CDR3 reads TGCAGCGTGGGGACAGGGAGCAATCAGCCCCAGCATTTT. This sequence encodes CSVGTGSNQPQHF.

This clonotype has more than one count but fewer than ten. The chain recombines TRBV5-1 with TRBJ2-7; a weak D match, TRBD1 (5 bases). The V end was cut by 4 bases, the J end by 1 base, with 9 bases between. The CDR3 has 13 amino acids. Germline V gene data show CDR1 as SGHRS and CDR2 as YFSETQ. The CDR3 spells CASSPDISYEQYF. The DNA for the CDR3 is TGCGCCAGCAGCCCGGACATTTCCTACGAGCAGTACTTC.

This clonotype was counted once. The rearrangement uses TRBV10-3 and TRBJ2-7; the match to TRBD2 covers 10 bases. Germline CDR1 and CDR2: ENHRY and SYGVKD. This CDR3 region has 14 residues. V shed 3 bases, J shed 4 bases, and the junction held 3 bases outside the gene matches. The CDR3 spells CAISEFSGGYEQYF. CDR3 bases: TGTGCCATCAGTGAATTTAGCGGGGGGTACGAGCAGTACTTC.

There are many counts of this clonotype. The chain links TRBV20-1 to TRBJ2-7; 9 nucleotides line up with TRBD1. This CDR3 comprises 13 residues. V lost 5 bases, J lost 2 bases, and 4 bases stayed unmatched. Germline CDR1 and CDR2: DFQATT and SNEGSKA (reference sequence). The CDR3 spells CSAFRDRAYEQYF. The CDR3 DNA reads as TGCAGTGCTTTCCGGGACAGGGCCTACGAGCAGTACTTC.

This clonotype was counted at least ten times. In nucleotides, the CDR3 is TGTGCCAGCTCACCACGATCGGATCAGCCCCAGCATTTT. This sequence encodes CASSPRSDQPQHF. J is TRBJ1-5 and V is TRBV18; D ambiguous. Germline V gives CDR1 KGHSH, CDR2 LQKENI. V was pared by 1 base and J by 5 bases, with 6 bases between. The CDR3 is 13 residues long. Supplemented by reference TRBV18 and TRBJ1-5, the full variable domain reads NAGVMQNPRHLVRRRGQEARLRCSPMKGHSHVYWYRQLPEEGLKFMVYLQKENIIDESGMPKERFSAEFPKEGPSILRIQQVVRGDSAAYFCASSPRSDQPQHFGDGTRLSIL.

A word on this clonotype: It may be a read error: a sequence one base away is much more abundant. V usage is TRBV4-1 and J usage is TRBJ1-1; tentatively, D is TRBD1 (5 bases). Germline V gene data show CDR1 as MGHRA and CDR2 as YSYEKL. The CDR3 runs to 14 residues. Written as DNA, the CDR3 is TGCACCAGCAGCCAAGGGGATTTGAACACTGAAGCTTTCTTT. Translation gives CTSSQGDLNTEAFF.